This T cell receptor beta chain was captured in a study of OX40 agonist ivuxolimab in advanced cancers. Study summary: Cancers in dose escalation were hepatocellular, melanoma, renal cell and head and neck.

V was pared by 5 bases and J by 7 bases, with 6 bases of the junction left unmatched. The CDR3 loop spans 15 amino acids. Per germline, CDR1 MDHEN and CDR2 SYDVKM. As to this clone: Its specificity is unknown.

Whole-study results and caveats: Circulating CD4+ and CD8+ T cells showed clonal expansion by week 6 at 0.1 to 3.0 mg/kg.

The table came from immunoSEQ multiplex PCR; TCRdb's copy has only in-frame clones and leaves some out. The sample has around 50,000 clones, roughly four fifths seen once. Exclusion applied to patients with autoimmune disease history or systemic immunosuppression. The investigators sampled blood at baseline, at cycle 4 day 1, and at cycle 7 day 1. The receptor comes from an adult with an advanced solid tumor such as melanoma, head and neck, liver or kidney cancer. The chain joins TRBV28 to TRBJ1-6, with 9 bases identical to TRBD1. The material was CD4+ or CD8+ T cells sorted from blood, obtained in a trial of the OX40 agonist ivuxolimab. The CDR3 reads CASSPQGAGNSPLHF. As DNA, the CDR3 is TGTGCCAGCAGTCCACAGGGGGCGGGGAATTCACCCCTCCACTTT.